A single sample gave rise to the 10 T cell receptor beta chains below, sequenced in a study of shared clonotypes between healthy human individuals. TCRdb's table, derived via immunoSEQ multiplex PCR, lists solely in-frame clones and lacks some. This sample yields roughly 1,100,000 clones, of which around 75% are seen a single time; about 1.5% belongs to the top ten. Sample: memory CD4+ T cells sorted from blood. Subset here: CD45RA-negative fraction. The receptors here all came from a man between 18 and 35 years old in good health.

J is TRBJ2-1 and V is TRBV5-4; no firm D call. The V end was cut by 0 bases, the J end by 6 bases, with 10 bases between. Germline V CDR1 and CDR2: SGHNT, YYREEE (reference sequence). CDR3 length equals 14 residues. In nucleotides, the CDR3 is TGTGCCAGCAGCTTGGCCGGGCGGCTCAATGAGCAGTTCTTC. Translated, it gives CASSLAGRLNEQFF.

CDR3 DNA sequence: TGTGCCAGCAGCCGGGAGGGAAACATTCAGTACTTC. As protein: CASSREGNIQYF. The chain couples TRBV6-5 to TRBJ2-4, with 8 positions matching TRBD2. The V segment lost 6 bases and the J segment 6 bases; nucleotides outside the gene matches: 1. This CDR3 has 12 amino acids. CDR1 is MNHEY, CDR2 SVGAGI, per germline.

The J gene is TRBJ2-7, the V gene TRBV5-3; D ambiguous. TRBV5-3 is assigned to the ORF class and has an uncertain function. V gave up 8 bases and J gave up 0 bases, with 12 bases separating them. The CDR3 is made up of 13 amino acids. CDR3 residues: CASNLPPSYEQYF. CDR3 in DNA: TGTGCCAGCAACCTGCCCCCCTCCTACGAGCAGTACTTC.

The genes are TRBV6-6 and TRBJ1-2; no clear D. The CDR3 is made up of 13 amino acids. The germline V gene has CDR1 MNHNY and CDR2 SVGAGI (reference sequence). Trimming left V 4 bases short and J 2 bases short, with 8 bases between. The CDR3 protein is CASSWESNYGYTF. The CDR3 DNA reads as TGTGCCAGCAGTTGGGAGAGCAACTATGGCTACACCTTC.

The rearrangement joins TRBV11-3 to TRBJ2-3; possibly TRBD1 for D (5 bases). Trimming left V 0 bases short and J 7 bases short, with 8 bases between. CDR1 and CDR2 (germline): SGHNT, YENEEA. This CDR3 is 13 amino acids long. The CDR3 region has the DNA TGTGCCAGCAGCTTAGATTCAGGGTATACGCAGTATTTT. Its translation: CASSLDSGYTQYF.

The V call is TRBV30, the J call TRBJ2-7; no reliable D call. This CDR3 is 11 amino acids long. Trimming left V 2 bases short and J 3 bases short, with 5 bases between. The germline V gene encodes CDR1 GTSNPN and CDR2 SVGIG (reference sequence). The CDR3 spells CAWSKVYEQYF. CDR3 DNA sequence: TGTGCCTGGAGTAAGGTCTACGAGCAGTACTTC.

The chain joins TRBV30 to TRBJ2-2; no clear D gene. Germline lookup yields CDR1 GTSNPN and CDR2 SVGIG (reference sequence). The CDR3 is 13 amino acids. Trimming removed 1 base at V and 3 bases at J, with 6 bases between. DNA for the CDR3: TGTGCCTGGAGTGGGCGGCACACCGGGGAGCTGTTTTTT. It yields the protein CAWSGRHTGELFF.

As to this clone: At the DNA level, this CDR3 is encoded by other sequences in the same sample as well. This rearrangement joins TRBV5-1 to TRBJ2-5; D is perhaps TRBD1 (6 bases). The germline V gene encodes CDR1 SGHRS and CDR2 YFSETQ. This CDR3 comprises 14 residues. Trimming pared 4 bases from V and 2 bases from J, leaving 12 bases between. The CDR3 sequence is CASSSGQPQETQYF. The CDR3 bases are TGCGCCAGCAGCAGCGGACAGCCTCAAGAGACCCAGTACTTC. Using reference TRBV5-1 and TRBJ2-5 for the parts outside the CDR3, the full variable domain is KAGVTQTPRYLIKTRGQQVTLSCSPISGHRSVSWYQQTPGQGLQFLFEYFSETQRNKGNFPGRFSGRQFSNSRSEMNVSTLELGDSALYLCASSSGQPQETQYFGPGTRLLVL.

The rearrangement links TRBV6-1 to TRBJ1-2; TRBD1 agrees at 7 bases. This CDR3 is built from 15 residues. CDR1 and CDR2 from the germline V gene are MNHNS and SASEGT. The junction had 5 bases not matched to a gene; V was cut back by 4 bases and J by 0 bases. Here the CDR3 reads CASSVTGDSNYGYTF. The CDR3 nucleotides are TGTGCCAGCAGTGTCACAGGGGATTCTAACTATGGCTACACCTTC.

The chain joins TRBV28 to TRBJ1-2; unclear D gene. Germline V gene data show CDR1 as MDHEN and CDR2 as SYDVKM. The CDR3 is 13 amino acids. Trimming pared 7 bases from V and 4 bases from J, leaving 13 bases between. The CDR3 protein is CASNMRQGYGYTF. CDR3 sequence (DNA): TGTGCCAGCAACATGAGGCAAGGCTATGGCTACACCTTC.